The present entry profiles one T cell receptor (beta chain) with its context. In the original workflow: Reference gene primer amplification in the assay estimated nucleated cell counts. Clones were sequenced by immunoSEQ multiplex PCR, and TCRdb holds only the in-frame ones, with some missing. Clone size and V and J calls were adopted from that table, with D and trimming inferred from the DNA. The table lists around 150,000 clones, 82% of them singletons. The sample originates from a study of blood T cell repertoires in COVID-19. The V and J ends lost 7 bases and 4 bases respectively, with 8 bases between them. This CDR3 comprises 10 residues. The germline V gene encodes CDR1 GTSNPN and CDR2 SVGIG (reference sequence). Seattle patients were enrolled while actively infected and followed longitudinally.

This chain uses TRBV30 with TRBJ2-7, with D possibly TRBD2 on 5 matching bases. The sample comprised peripheral blood. This sequence was found in a woman in her forties with COVID-19, enrolled during active disease. CDR3 region: CALGRYEQYF. In nucleotides, the CDR3 is TGTGCCTTGGGGAGATACGAGCAGTACTTC.